The source of this T cell receptor beta chain is a study of blood T cell repertoires in COVID-19. Across the whole study: PBMCs, B-cell-depleted T cells, or T cells were the source of the cDNA or gDNA that made up the material.

Assay: immunoSEQ multiplex PCR; the TCRdb copy retains only in-frame clones and omits some. The repertoire includes about 230,000 clones, around 80% of them detected once, and around 2.4% sits in the top ten. This TCR was sampled from a man between 40 and 49 years old who had recovered from COVID-19. The sequencing sample was made of peripheral blood.

CDR3 sequence reads: CASSFSGVSGEKLFF. CDR3 DNA sequence: TGTGCCAGCAGTTTTTCAGGGGTTTCGGGTGAAAAACTGTTTTTT. V is TRBV7-9 and J is TRBJ1-4; a possible D gene is TRBD1 (6 bases). CDR1 is SEHNR, CDR2 FQNEAQ, per germline (reference sequence). Deletions cut 6 bases from V and 7 bases from J, with 18 bases between. The length of the CDR3 is 15 residues.